This T cell receptor beta chain derives from a study of shared clonotypes between healthy human individuals. Study results and caveats: When naive CD4 clonotypes were compared across a few donors, around 4.6% were shared. Among non-shared clonotypes, generation probabilities were lower than among those shared by all four donors.

Sequenced by immunoSEQ multiplex PCR; TCRdb stores in-frame clones only, minus some. The table shows about 2.4 million clones, with roughly nine tenths occurring only once. All of the donors resided in Nashville, Tennessee, and each was a Caucasian adult. Comment on this clone: Its antigen is undetermined.

The sequence came from a man aged 18-30 years in good health. Sample: naive CD4+ T cells sorted from blood. Subset described: CD45RA+ positively selected.

The CDR3 sequence is CASSLLEGSNTQYF. In DNA form, the CDR3 reads TGTGCCAGCAGTTTATTGGAGGGGTCAAATACGCAGTATTTT. The gene calls are TRBV27 and TRBJ2-3, with D perhaps TRBD2 (6 bases). The CDR3 totals 14 residues. Trimming cost V 1 base and J 7 bases, with 12 bases left between them. Germline V CDR1 and CDR2: MNHEY, SMNVEV (reference sequence).